The 9 T cell receptor beta chains below come from one sample, sequenced in a study of shared clonotypes between healthy human individuals. TCRdb keeps only in-frame clones here, not all; method: immunoSEQ multiplex PCR. The sample lists roughly 2.5 million clones, more than 90% occurring once. What was sequenced was naive CD4+ T cells sorted from blood. Subset here: CD45RA+ positively selected. The receptors originated from a man younger than 30 in good health.

The chain combines TRBV7-2 with TRBJ1-1; 7 bases match TRBD1. Germline V gene sequence: CDR1 SGHTA, CDR2 FQGNSA. V lost 4 bases and J lost 3; bases outside the gene matches: 5. The CDR3 is 14 amino acids. The chain's CDR3 is CASSSRTGDTEAFF. The CDR3 nucleotides are TGTGCCAGCAGCTCTAGGACAGGAGACACTGAAGCTTTCTTT.

The chain is built from TRBV18 and TRBJ1-2; maybe TRBD1 (5 bases). The germline V and J ends were trimmed by 0 bases and 3 bases, with 11 bases remaining between them. The CDR3 loop spans 15 amino acids. Germline assignment: CDR1 KGHSH and CDR2 LQKENI. CDR3 coding DNA: TGTGCCAGCTCACCACCTGGGGGTCAGGACTATGGCTACACCTTC. Translated: CASSPPGGQDYGYTF.

V usage is TRBV5-4 and J usage is TRBJ1-2, with 8 nucleotides matching TRBD1. In germline, CDR1 is SGHNT, CDR2 YYREEE (reference sequence). V shed 0 bases and J 4 bases; nucleotides not matched to a gene: 8. The CDR3 contains 16 residues. The CDR3 DNA reads as TGTGCCAGCAGCTTGGGGACAGGGAGGTTGAGCTATGGCTACACCTTC. Its translation: CASSLGTGRLSYGYTF.

This chain uses TRBV7-2 with TRBJ2-7; TRBD1 might be the D (6 bases). The CDR3 has 15 residues. Trimming stripped 4 bases from V and 2 bases from J, with 15 bases between. Looked up from germline, CDR1 is SGHTA and CDR2 is FQGNSA. DNA for the CDR3: TGTGCCAGCAGCTCTACTGGCAGGGGCCCCTACGAGCAGTACTTC. This encodes CASSSTGRGPYEQYF. Combining the CDR3 with reference TRBV7-2 and TRBJ2-7 gives the whole variable domain GAGVSQSPSNKVTEKGKDVELRCDPISGHTALYWYRQSLGQGLEFLIYFQGNSAPDKSGLPSDRFSAERTGGSVSTLTIQRTQQEDSAVYLCASSSTGRGPYEQYFGPGTRLTVT.

The V call is TRBV6-5, the J call TRBJ2-7; 9 nucleotides match TRBD2. The CDR3 length is 13 residues. Trimming took 10 bases from V and 0 from J; bases not matched to a gene: 4. Germline values: CDR1 MNHEY, CDR2 SVGAGI. As DNA, the CDR3 is TGTGCCACCCTAGCGGGGAACTCCTACGAGCAGTACTTC. It codes for CATLAGNSYEQYF.

The chain has TRBV5-1 and TRBJ2-3; maybe TRBD2 (7 bases). V lost 3 bases, J lost 7 bases, and 21 bases lay in between. This CDR3 comprises 16 residues. Germline V lookup: CDR1 SGHRS, CDR2 YFSETQ. The CDR3 DNA reads TGCGCCAGCAGCTCCCAAGGACTAGGGGGGACCTATACGCAGTATTTT. This codes for CASSSQGLGGTYTQYF.

This chain connects TRBV27 to TRBJ1-5; 8 bases are shared with TRBD1. V lost 2 bases and J lost 2; bases outside the gene matches: 5. The CDR3 sequence is 16 residues long. CDR1 is MNHEY and CDR2 is SMNVEV in the germline V gene (reference sequence). This chain's CDR3 is CASSLIPTGGNQPQHF. DNA of the CDR3: TGTGCCAGCAGTTTAATCCCGACAGGGGGCAATCAGCCCCAGCATTTT.

This clone was seen a handful of times. The chain is built from TRBV4-1 and TRBJ1-1; D unclear. Trimming pared 0 bases from V and 5 bases from J, leaving 10 bases between. This CDR3 is built from 14 residues. Germline CDR1 MGHRA, CDR2 YSYEKL. The CDR3 is CASSQDHTATEAFF. As DNA, the CDR3 is TGCGCCAGCAGCCAAGATCATACAGCAACTGAAGCTTTCTTT.

The chain combines TRBV18 with TRBJ2-1; 12 positions match TRBD2. J lost 5 bases, V lost 7 bases, and 18 bases had no gene match. Germline V gene lookup returns CDR1 KGHSH and CDR2 LQKENI. This CDR3 region has 19 residues. CDR3 protein: CASFLNLRTSGGNDNEQFF. The CDR3, as DNA: TGTGCCAGCTTTCTCAACCTTCGAACTAGCGGGGGGAATGACAATGAGCAGTTCTTC.